The present T cell receptor (beta chain) was sequenced within a study of blood T cell repertoires in COVID-19. Study background: The origin of the acute and convalescent COVID-19 samples was the United States, Italy and Spain. PBMCs, B-cell-depleted T cells, or T cells provided the cDNA or gDNA that made up the material.

The Seattle patients joined while their infection was active and were tracked longitudinally afterward. Per the original data handling: Nucleated cell counts were estimated from reference gene primer amplification. Only in-frame clones appear in the TCRdb table, and some are missing; sequencing was by immunoSEQ multiplex PCR. That table furnishes V, J and clone size, whereas the DNA furnished D and trimming. The table includes 300,000 to 400,000 clones, 89% detected once. Sequencing was done on a sample of peripheral blood. The clonotype comes from a woman aged 30 to 39 with COVID-19, enrolled during active disease.

The CDR3 here is CASSPTTLDGGGQPQHF. The CDR3 DNA follows: TGTGCCAGCTCACCGACAACCCTGGATGGGGGCGGTCAGCCCCAGCATTTT. This chain joins TRBV18 and TRBJ1-5, with D possibly TRBD1 on 6 matching bases. Deletions cut 3 bases from V and 6 bases from J, with 21 bases between. The CDR3 is made up of 17 amino acids. Germline V CDR1 and CDR2: KGHSH, LQKENI.